This entry features one T cell receptor (beta chain) sequence. This clonotype was picked up one time. Its recognized antigen is unknown. There are no base qualities to consult, and no much larger clone falls within one base. Resting on one read, the evidence is weak. Expansion of CD8+CD57+ cells had been shown by flow cytometry in the patients chosen for sequencing. Every patient had a diagnosis of severe acquired aplastic anemia based on International Study of Aplastic Anemia and Agranulocytosis and Camitta criteria. No therapy had been received by the patients at the time of blood sampling. The study deep-sequenced TCR repertoires of sorted CD4+ and CD8+ blood T cells from severe aplastic anemia patients and healthy subjects. Patients were enrolled under clinicaltrials.gov protocols 00001620, 01623167, 00001397, 00071045, 00081523 and 00961064 in the USA. Ficoll-Paque density gradient centrifugation was used to isolate peripheral blood mononuclear cells. Before DNA extraction, CD4+ and CD8+ T cells were sorted by FACS or by magnetic beads.

The entry originates in a study of CD8+CD57+ T cells in acquired aplastic anemia (dated by TCRdb to the late 2010s). Notes on the research overall: DNA extracted from sorted CD4+ and CD8+ cells had a mean of approximately 3.5 ug, with a range of roughly 0.2 to 30 ug. A CD8+CD57+ expansion meant a frequency higher than the mean frequency seen in healthy subjects.

TCR beta VDJ combination and CDR3 sequence profiling used genomic DNA as the template. TCR repertoire sequencing was run on an Illumina HiSeq 2000. Turning to the authors' computational methods: TRBV/TRBJ rearrangement plots, CDR3 size and DJ length profiles, and Simpson's diversity index were used to evaluate the repertoires. The most abundant DNA sequence in the deep sequencing data was defined as the immunodominant clone. CDR3 amino acid sequences were screened for sharing across subjects and compared with published repertoires and the VDJdb database. TCRdb reanalyzed the raw reads on its own, using fastp at Q25 for trimming and MiXCR for clone calling, and kept in-frame beta chains. Here each entry gathers all rows of one CDR3 protein and keeps the most common genes and DNA. It is TCRdb's table, rather than the study itself, that gives the V and J calls and clone size. In this sample the table shows roughly 160,000 distinct CDR3 sequences, 71% of which occur a single time. The top ten constitute 45% to 60% of the sample.

The germline V gene specifies SGDLS as CDR1 and YYNGEE as CDR2. Spanning cysteine to phenylalanine, the CDR3 consists of 15 amino acids. Left in the record is the CDR3 DNA by itself, 45 bases read in frame from the first base. At the junction V is shortened by 3 bases and J by 4 bases; bases outside the gene matches: 5. General findings and caveats noted by the study authors: Although 25 to 30 CD8+ CDR3 sequences were shared by patients and controls, these sequences appeared highly expressed in patients and within the immunodominant clones of patients. CD8+ Simpson's diversity did not differ significantly between patients and healthy controls (P=0.060).

The sequence is built from TRBV9 and TRBJ2-1; the central 9 bases match TRBD2. Material for sequencing was sorted CD4+, CD8+, or CD8+CD57+ T cells (not recorded which) from PBMCs. This receptor was identified in a human donor with aplastic anemia. The CDR3 loop reads CASSAAGGPYNEQFF. In nucleotide form, the sequence is TGTGCCAGCAGCGCAGCGGGAGGCCCATACAATGAGCAGTTCTTC.